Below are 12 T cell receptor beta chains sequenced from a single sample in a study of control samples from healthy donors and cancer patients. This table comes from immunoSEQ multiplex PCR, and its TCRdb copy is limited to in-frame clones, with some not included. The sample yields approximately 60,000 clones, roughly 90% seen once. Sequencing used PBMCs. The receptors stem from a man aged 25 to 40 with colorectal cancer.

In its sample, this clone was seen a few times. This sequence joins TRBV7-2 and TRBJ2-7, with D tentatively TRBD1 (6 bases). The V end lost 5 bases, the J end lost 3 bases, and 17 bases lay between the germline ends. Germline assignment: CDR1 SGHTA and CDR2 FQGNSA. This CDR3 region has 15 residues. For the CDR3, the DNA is TGTGCCAGCAGCCGCCTTACACAGGGTAGCTACGAGCAGTACTTC. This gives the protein CASSRLTQGSYEQYF.

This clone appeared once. CDR3 sequence: CASSSVGDAVKQYF. The CDR3 coding sequence is TGTGCCAGCAGCTCCGTGGGGGACGCCGTAAAGCAGTACTTC. The gene calls are TRBV5-4 and TRBJ2-7, with D perhaps matching TRBD1 or TRBD2 (5 bases each). Trimming removed 3 bases at V and 8 bases at J, with 18 bases between. Germline-derived CDR1 and CDR2 are SGHNT and YYREEE (reference sequence). The CDR3 spans 14 residues.

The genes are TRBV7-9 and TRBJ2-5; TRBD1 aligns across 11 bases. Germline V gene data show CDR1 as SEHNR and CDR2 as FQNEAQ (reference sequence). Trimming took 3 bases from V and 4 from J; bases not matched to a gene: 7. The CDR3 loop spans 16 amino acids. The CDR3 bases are TGTGCCAGCAGCTTTGGGACAGGGGGTCTACGAGAGACCCAGTACTTC. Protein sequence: CASSFGTGGLRETQYF.

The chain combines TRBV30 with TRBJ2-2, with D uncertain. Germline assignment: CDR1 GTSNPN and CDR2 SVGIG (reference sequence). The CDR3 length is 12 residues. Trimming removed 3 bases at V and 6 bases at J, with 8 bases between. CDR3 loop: CAWSPFAGELFF. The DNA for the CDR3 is TGTGCCTGGAGCCCCTTTGCCGGGGAGCTGTTTTTT.

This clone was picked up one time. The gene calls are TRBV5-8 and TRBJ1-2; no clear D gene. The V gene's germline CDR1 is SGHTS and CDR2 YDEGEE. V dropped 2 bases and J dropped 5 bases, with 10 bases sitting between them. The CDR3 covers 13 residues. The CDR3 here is CASSFTTKYGYTF. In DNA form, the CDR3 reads TGTGCCAGCAGCTTCACCACAAAGTATGGCTACACCTTC.

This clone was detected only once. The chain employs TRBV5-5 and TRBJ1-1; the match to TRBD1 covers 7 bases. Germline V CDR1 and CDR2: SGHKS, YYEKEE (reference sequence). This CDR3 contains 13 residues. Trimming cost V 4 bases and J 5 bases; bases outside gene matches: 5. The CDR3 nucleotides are TGTGCCAGCAGCCGACAGGGAGGGACTGAAGCTTTCTTT. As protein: CASSRQGGTEAFF.

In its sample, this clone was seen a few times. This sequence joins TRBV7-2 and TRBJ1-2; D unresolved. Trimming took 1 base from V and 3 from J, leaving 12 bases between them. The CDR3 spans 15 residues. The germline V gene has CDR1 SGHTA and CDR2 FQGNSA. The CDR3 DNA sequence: TGTGCCAGCAGCTTAGGGAAAGGGATATACTATGGCTACACCTTC. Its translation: CASSLGKGIYYGYTF.

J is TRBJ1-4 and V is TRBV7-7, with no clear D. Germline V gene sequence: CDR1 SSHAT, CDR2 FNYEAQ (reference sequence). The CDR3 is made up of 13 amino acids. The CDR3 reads CASSPGINEKLFF. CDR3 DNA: TGTGCTAGCTCCCCCGGGATTAATGAAAAACTGTTTTTT.

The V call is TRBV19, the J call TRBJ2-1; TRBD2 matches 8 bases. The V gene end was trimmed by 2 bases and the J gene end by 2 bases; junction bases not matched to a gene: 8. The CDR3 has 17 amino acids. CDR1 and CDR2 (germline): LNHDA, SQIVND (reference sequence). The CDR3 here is CASSINRGGLAYNEQFF. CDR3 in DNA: TGTGCCAGTAGTATAAATAGAGGGGGACTAGCCTACAATGAGCAGTTCTTC.

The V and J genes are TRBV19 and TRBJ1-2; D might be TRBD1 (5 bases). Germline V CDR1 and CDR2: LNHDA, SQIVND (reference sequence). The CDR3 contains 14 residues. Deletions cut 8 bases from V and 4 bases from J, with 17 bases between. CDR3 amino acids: CASLRGSGTYGYTF. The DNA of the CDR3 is TGTGCCAGTCTTCGCGGGTCAGGGACCTATGGCTACACCTTC.

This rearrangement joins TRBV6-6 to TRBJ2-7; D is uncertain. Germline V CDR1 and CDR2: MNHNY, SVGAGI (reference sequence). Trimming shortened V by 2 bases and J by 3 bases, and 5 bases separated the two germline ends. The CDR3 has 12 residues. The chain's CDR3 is CASSYRLYEQYF. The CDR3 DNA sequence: TGTGCCAGCAGTTACCGGCTCTACGAGCAGTACTTC.

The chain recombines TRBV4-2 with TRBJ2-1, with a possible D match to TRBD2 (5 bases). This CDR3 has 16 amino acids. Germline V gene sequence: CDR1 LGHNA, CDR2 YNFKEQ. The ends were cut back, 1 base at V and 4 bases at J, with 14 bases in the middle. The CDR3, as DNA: TGTGCCAGCAGCCAAGGGACGGGGATGCAGTACAATGAGCAGTTCTTC. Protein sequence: CASSQGTGMQYNEQFF.